Sequencing of this T cell receptor (beta chain) was carried out in a study of blood T cell repertoires in COVID-19. CDR1 and CDR2 (germline): KGHDR, SFDVKD. Trimming stripped 4 bases from V and 4 bases from J, with 12 bases between. The length of the CDR3 is 14 residues. Assay: immunoSEQ multiplex PCR; the TCRdb copy retains only in-frame clones and omits some. There are some 670,000 clones in the sample; approximately 90% occur only once, and roughly 0.25% lies in the top ten. V usage is TRBV24-1 and J usage is TRBJ1-1, with no clear D. The material sequenced was peripheral blood. This sequence originates from a woman younger than 30 with acute or convalescent COVID-19. This chain's CDR3 is CATSDPPRATEAFF. CDR3 nucleotide sequence: TGTGCCACCAGTGACCCGCCCCGAGCCACTGAAGCTTTCTTT.